The 2 T cell receptor beta chains below were found in one sample sequenced in a study of T cell responses to AZD1222 COVID-19 vaccine. Libraries were prepared by immunoSEQ multiplex PCR; TCRdb keeps only in-frame clonotypes and omits some of them. In the table there are roughly 150,000 clones, about 87% of which are singletons. The sequencing used peripheral blood, collected on day 0 of AZD1222 vaccination. The receptors were sampled from an adult in good health.

The count of this clone is one. The CDR3 loop is CASSLVSLINDEQFF. The CDR3 nucleotides read TGCGCCAGCAGCTTGGTATCTCTAATTAACGATGAGCAGTTCTTC. This chain links TRBV5-1 with TRBJ2-1, with D unclear. Trimming left V 0 bases short and J 8 bases short, with 15 bases between. The V gene's germline CDR1 is SGHRS and CDR2 YFSETQ. This CDR3 spans 15 amino acids. Based on the CDR3 plus reference TRBV5-1 and TRBJ2-1, the full variable domain is KAGVTQTPRYLIKTRGQQVTLSCSPISGHRSVSWYQQTPGQGLQFLFEYFSETQRNKGNFPGRFSGRQFSNSRSEMNVSTLELGDSALYLCASSLVSLINDEQFFGPGTRLTVL.

The rearrangement links TRBV7-2 to TRBJ2-1, with D tentatively TRBD1 (5 bases). V shed 1 base and J shed 7 bases, with 5 bases lying between them. Looked up from germline, CDR1 is SGHTA and CDR2 is FQGNSA. The CDR3 is 12 amino acids. CDR3 region: CASSLDRNEQFF. The CDR3 bases are TGTGCCAGCAGCTTAGACAGGAATGAGCAGTTCTTC.